A selection of T cell receptor beta chains follows, all from one sample in a study of blood T cells in healthy people across ages. Each CDR3 protein is one row after TCRdb ran MiXCR on the 5' RACE reads. The table lists hundreds of thousands of distinct CDR3 sequences, about 30% of them singletons. Sequencing was done on a sample of blood. These receptors were taken from a woman of 80 years or more in good health. CDR3s include the opening cysteine and the closing phenylalanine or tryptophan. Fields, in order: clone size, D gene, J gene, V gene, CDR3 protein, CDR3 DNA. D genes are given only for firm matches. The size of a clone is reported for some rows only, either as once, few or many, or as a class for expanded clones.

>many|NA|TRBJ2-1|TRBV4-1
CASSRGRAGNNNEQFF
TGCGCCAGCAGCCGCGGCCGGGCAGGTAACAACAATGAGCAGTTCTTC
>few|NA|TRBJ1-1|TRBV5-6
CASSPGAVTEAFF
TGTGCCAGCAGCCCGGGCGCTGTCACTGAAGCTTTCTTT
>many|TRBD1|TRBJ1-4|TRBV29-1
CSAGTGSGNEKLFF
TGCAGCGCCGGGACAGGGTCTGGTAATGAAAAACTGTTTTTT
>many|NA|TRBJ2-6|TRBV27
CASSPWTSGANVLTF
TGTGCCAGCAGCCCGTGGACCTCTGGGGCCAACGTCCTGACTTTC
>NA|TRBD2|TRBJ2-2|TRBV3-1
CASSQDGGGVNTGELFF
TGTGCCAGCAGCCAAGACGGCGGGGGTGTGAACACCGGGGAGCTGTTTTTT
>NA|NA|TRBJ1-5|TRBV7-9
CASSTRDTDQPQHF
TGTGCCAGCAGCACCCGGGACACCGATCAGCCCCAGCATTTT
>NA|TRBD1|TRBJ1-5|TRBV7-8
CASSLGRQGKAQPQHF
TGTGCCAGCAGCTTAGGGCGACAGGGGAAGGCTCAGCCCCAGCATTTT
>few|TRBD1|TRBJ1-6|TRBV20-1
CSASLSLTGGRVDNSPLHF
TGCAGTGCTAGCCTCTCCCTGACAGGGGGTAGGGTAGATAATTCACCCCTCCACTTT
>many|NA|TRBJ2-7|TRBV4-1
CASSQVGVGDEQYF
TGCGCCAGCAGCCAAGTAGGGGTTGGGGACGAGCAGTACTTC
>many|NA|TRBJ2-6|TRBV11-2
CASSLDLGAGANVLTF
TGTGCCAGCAGCTTAGATCTCGGGGCTGGGGCCAACGTCCTGACTTTC
>many|NA|TRBJ2-3|TRBV5-6
CASSFKGIDTDTQYF
TGTGCCAGCAGCTTTAAAGGTATTGACACAGATACGCAGTATTTT
>many|TRBD2|TRBJ2-1|TRBV24-1
CATRESGTGGDEQFF
TGTGCCACCAGAGAGAGCGGGACGGGAGGGGATGAGCAGTTCTTC
>many|NA|TRBJ2-5|TRBV5-1
CASSANQVTEETQYF
TGCGCCAGCAGCGCCAACCAAGTTACCGAGGAGACCCAGTACTTC
>NA|TRBD1|TRBJ1-1|TRBV5-1
CASSLVGQGNTEAFF
TGCGCCAGCAGCTTGGTGGGACAGGGGAACACTGAAGCTTTCTTT
>NA|NA|TRBJ2-5|TRBV14
CASSPSSQTQYF
TGTGCCAGCAGCCCCAGCAGTCAGACCCAGTACTTC
>few|NA|TRBJ1-2|TRBV20-1
CSAPGFGENYGYTF
TGCAGTGCTCCGGGATTTGGGGAGAACTATGGCTACACCTTC
>few|TRBD2|TRBJ2-3|TRBV5-6
CASSDTSGGAAGTDTQYF
TGTGCCAGCAGCGATACTAGCGGGGGGGCTGCTGGCACAGATACGCAGTATTTT
>once|TRBD2|TRBJ2-3|TRBV29-1
CSVGPGTRSDTQYF
TGCAGCGTTGGCCCTGGGACTAGGAGTGATACGCAGTATTTT
>many|NA|TRBJ1-5|TRBV28
CASRRGGQQPQHF
TGTGCCAGCAGGCGCGGGGGGCAACAGCCCCAGCATTTT
>many|NA|TRBJ2-5|TRBV5-1
CASNPGTETQYF
TGCGCCAGCAACCCAGGGACAGAGACCCAGTACTTC
>many|NA|TRBJ1-1|TRBV7-2
CASSLVRATDEAFF
TGTGCCAGCAGCTTAGTACGGGCTACGGATGAAGCTTTCTTT
>few|NA|TRBJ2-3|TRBV12-3/TRBV12-4
CASSLVRQSADTQYF
TGTGCCAGCAGTTTAGTTCGACAGAGCGCAGATACGCAGTATTTT
>many|NA|TRBJ2-1|TRBV20-1
CSVGQNPSSYNEQFF
TGCAGTGTAGGGCAGAACCCGAGCTCCTACAATGAGCAGTTCTTC
>many|NA|TRBJ2-1|TRBV21-1
CASYIAGELNEQFF
TGTGCCAGTTACATAGCGGGGGAATTGAATGAGCAGTTCTTC
>many|NA|TRBJ2-3|TRBV29-1
CSVEWSGRGGVWDTQYF
TGCAGCGTTGAATGGAGCGGGCGGGGAGGCGTCTGGGATACGCAGTATTTT
>few|NA|TRBJ2-3|TRBV20-1
CSARFPGFDTQYF
TGCAGTGCTAGATTTCCAGGGTTCGATACGCAGTATTTT
>many|TRBD2|TRBJ2-5|TRBV20-1
CSMAGGIQETQYF
TGTTCCATGGCGGGGGGAATACAAGAGACCCAGTACTTC